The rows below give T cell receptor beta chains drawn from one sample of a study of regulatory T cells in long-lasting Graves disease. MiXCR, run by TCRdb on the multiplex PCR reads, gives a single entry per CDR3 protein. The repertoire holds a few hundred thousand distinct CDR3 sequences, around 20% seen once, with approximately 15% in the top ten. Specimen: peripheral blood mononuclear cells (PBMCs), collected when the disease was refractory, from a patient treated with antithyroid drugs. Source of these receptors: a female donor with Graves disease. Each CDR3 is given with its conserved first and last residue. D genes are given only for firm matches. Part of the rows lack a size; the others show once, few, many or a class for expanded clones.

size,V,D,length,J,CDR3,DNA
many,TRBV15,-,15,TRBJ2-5,CATSRGATPRETQYF,TGTGCCACCAGCAGAGGGGCTACTCCGCGAGAGACCCAGTACTTC
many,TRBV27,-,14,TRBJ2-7,CASSFSGRIYEQYF,TGTGCCAGCAGTTTTTCGGGGCGTATTTACGAGCAGTACTTC
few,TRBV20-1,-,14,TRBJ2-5,CSAKRTWVGETQYF,TGCAGTGCGAAACGGACGTGGGTAGGGGAGACCCAGTACTTC
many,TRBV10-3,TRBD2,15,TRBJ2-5,CAISEGGTKMETQYF,TGTGCCATCAGTGAGGGTGGGACTAAGATGGAGACCCAGTACTTC
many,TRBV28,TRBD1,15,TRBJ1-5,CASSPPGQFYQPQHF,TGTGCCAGCAGTCCCCCGGGACAGTTCTATCAGCCCCAGCATTTT
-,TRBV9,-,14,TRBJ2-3,CASSVGPKGDTQYF,TGTGCCAGCAGCGTGGGACCAAAGGGAGATACGCAGTATTTT
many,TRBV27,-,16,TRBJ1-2,CASSPGGGGLVYGYTF,TGTGCCAGCAGTCCTGGGGGAGGGGGACTAGTCTATGGCTACACCTTC
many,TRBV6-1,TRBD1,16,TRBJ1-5,CASGGQGTDSNQPQHF,TGTGCCAGCGGCGGACAGGGGACCGATAGCAATCAGCCCCAGCATTTT
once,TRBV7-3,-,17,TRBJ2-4,CASSLERQLLAKNIQYF,TGTGCCAGCAGCTTAGAGAGACAGCTTCTAGCCAAAAACATTCAGTACTTC
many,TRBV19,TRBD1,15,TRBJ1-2,CASGRVVGQDYGYTF,TGTGCCAGTGGACGGGTCGTAGGACAGGACTATGGCTACACCTTC
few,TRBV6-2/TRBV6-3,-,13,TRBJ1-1,CASKTEVNTEAFF,TGTGCCAGCAAGACAGAGGTGAACACTGAAGCTTTCTTT
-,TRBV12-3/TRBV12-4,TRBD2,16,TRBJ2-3,CANTVLGTSGIDTQYF,TGTGCCAACACCGTACTAGGGACTAGCGGGATCGATACGCAGTATTTT
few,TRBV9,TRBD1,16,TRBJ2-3,CASSAHPTGGEDTQYF,TGTGCCAGCAGCGCACACCCGACAGGGGGTGAAGATACGCAGTATTTT
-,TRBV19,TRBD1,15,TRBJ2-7,CASSRTGTGIYEQYF,TGTGCCAGTAGTAGAACCGGGACAGGGATCTACGAGCAGTACTTC
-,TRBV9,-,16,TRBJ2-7,CASSARRDTHSYEQYF,TGTGCCAGCAGCGCCAGGCGAGACACTCACTCCTACGAGCAGTACTTC
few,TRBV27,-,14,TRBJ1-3,CASSSPGTGNTIYF,TGTGCCAGCAGTTCTCCAGGGACTGGAAACACCATATATTTT
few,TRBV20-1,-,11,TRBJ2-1,CGRSSYNEQFF,TGCGGGAGGAGCTCCTACAATGAGCAGTTCTTC
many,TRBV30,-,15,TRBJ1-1,CAWSEKDSMNTEAFF,TGTGCCTGGAGTGAGAAAGACAGCATGAACACTGAAGCTTTCTTT